The 26 T cell receptor beta chains presented below share a single source sample, sequenced in a study of molecular identifiers for immune sequencing clone quantification. MiXCR was run by TCRdb on the PCR reads, yielding one entry per CDR3 protein. The sample comprises hundreds of thousands of distinct CDR3 sequences, about 25% of which are singletons, and 0.7% to 0.95% rests with the top ten. The sample was naive CD8+ T cells from blood, with Jurkat cell RNA spiked in. The subset denotes: FACS-sorted CD8+CD4-CCR7+CD45RA+ naive T cells. These receptors all come from a human donor in good health. Some libraries in this study had Jurkat cell RNA spiked in.

The chain joins TRBV5-3 to TRBJ2-2; 7 nucleotides align to TRBD2. TRBV5-3 is sorted into the ORF group, with uncertain function. The ends lost 8 bases at V and 5 bases at J; junction bases unmatched: 12. The CDR3 is 15 amino acids. CDR3 protein: CASSARLAKTGELFF. CDR3 sequence (DNA): TGTGCCAGCAGCGCGAGACTAGCTAAGACCGGGGAGCTGTTTTTT.

A few counts support this clonotype. J is TRBJ1-1 and V is TRBV4-3; D possibly corresponds to TRBD1 (5 bases). Looked up from germline, CDR1 is LGHNA and CDR2 is YSLEER. V lost 4 bases and J 1 base, leaving 10 bases between the germline ends. The CDR3 is 14 residues long. CDR3 coding DNA: TGCGCCAGCAGCCCGTCCGGGACGAACACTGAAGCTTTCTTT. This translates into CASSPSGTNTEAFF.

This chain joins TRBV13 and TRBJ1-1; D is uncertain. The CDR3 covers 14 residues. Germline CDR1 and CDR2: PRHDT and FYEKMQ (reference sequence). Trimming cost V 1 base and J 5 bases, with 11 bases left between them. Here the CDR3 DNA reads TGTGCCAGCAGCTTAGAATTGTCCGGGACTGAAGCTTTCTTT. Its translation is CASSLELSGTEAFF. Supplemented by reference TRBV13 and TRBJ1-1, the full variable domain reads AAGVIQSPRHLIKEKRETATLKCYPIPRHDTVYWYQQGPGQDPQFLISFYEKMQSDKGSIPDRFSAQQFSDYHSELNMSSLELGDSALYFCASSLELSGTEAFFGQGTRLTVV.

This chain uses TRBV7-2 with TRBJ2-1; 14 positions agree with TRBD2. The CDR3 spans 17 residues. The germline CDR1 and CDR2 sequences are SGHTA and FQGNSA. V lost 1 base and J lost 9; bases outside the gene matches: 8. The CDR3 DNA sequence: TGTGCCAGCAGCTTAGATGGCCGACTAGCGGGAGGGGGTGAGCAGTTCTTC. Translating it yields CASSLDGRLAGGGEQFF.

This chain links TRBV9 with TRBJ1-2; D call uncertain. V was clipped by 4 bases and J by 6 bases, with 19 bases between them. The CDR3 loop spans 15 amino acids. Per germline, CDR1 SGDLS and CDR2 YYNGEE. This CDR3 is CASSPNSPQPDGYTF. In DNA form, the CDR3 reads TGTGCCAGCAGCCCCAATTCCCCACAGCCAGATGGCTACACCTTC.

As to this clonotype: Relative to the germline gene, one junction end is altered; a read error may explain this. The rearrangement links TRBV4-1 to TRBJ2-2; 9 bases align to TRBD1. Germline V lookup: CDR1 MGHRA, CDR2 YSYEKL. The CDR3 spans 16 residues. The CDR3: CARSPGTGRITGELFF. The CDR3 DNA sequence: TGCGCCCGCAGCCCTGGGACAGGGAGAATCACCGGGGAGCTGTTTTTT.

The chain joins TRBV6-5 to TRBJ2-3; 11 bases line up with TRBD2. The V gene end was trimmed by 5 bases and the J gene end by 5 bases; junction bases not matched to a gene: 3. Germline CDR1 is MNHEY and CDR2 is SVGAGI. The CDR3 contains 14 residues. The CDR3 nucleotides read TGTGCCAGCAGTCAACTAGCGGGGGTAGATACGCAGTATTTT. As protein: CASSQLAGVDTQYF.

In its sample, this clonotype was seen many times. J is TRBJ2-5 and V is TRBV7-9; the match to TRBD1 covers 9 bases. Germline V gene sequence: CDR1 SEHNR, CDR2 FQNEAQ (reference sequence). V was clipped by 5 bases and J by 5 bases; unmatched bases: 9. The CDR3 has 15 residues. CDR3 region: CASSLLGQGTETQYF. The DNA of the CDR3 is TGTGCCAGCAGCCTACTTGGACAGGGGACGGAGACCCAGTACTTC.

In the case of this clonotype: One base away lies a much larger clone, so this may be a sequencing read error. This sequence joins TRBV14 and TRBJ2-1; 7 positions agree with TRBD2. The DNA end is more similar to TRBJ2-7, so the J call may be wrong. The CDR3 is 16 residues long. Germline CDR1 is SGHDN and CDR2 is FVKESK. The CDR3 protein is CASSQDLSGVDYEQYF. As DNA, the CDR3 is TGTGCCAGCAGCCAAGATTTAAGCGGGGTAGACTATGAGCAGTACTTC.

With regard to this clonotype: Sequence at one end of the junction differs from germline and may be a read error. This sequence joins TRBV4-2 and TRBJ2-7, with 7 bases that match TRBD2. The CDR3 spans 17 residues. CDR1 and CDR2 from the germline V gene are LGHNA and YNFKEQ. CDR3 sequence (DNA): TGTGCCCGCAGCCAAGAAGCCTTGCGGGAGTATATCGACGAGCAGTACTTC. Its protein product is CARSQEALREYIDEQYF.

This clonotype showed up just a few times. V usage is TRBV27 and J usage is TRBJ1-1; 8 positions agree with TRBD1. The CDR3 runs to 13 residues. V lost 3 bases, J lost 8 bases, and 5 bases stayed unmatched. Germline V CDR1 and CDR2: MNHEY, SMNVEV (reference sequence). CDR3 loop: CASSLQGAGEAFF. CDR3 nucleotides: TGTGCCAGCAGTTTGCAGGGGGCTGGCGAAGCTTTCTTT.

A remark on this clonotype: The final CDR3 position lacks the conserved phenylalanine or tryptophan, pointing to a likely read error. This sequence joins TRBV2 and TRBJ1-2, with 8 bases fitting TRBD1. CDR1 and CDR2 (germline): SNHLY, FYNNEI. This CDR3 region has 15 residues. The ends lost 2 bases at V and 5 bases at J; junction bases unmatched: 7. The CDR3 DNA follows: TGTGCCAGCAGTGAATATAACAGGGGGAGGTATGGCTACACCTCC. Amino acids: CASSEYNRGRYGYTS.

This chain joins TRBV9 and TRBJ1-1; tentatively, D is TRBD1 (5 bases). The CDR3 covers 13 residues. The V end lost 10 bases, the J end lost 1 base, and 14 bases lay between the germline ends. Per the germline V gene, CDR1 is SGDLS and CDR2 is YYNGEE. The CDR3 protein is CASGRGPNTEAFF. For the CDR3, the DNA is TGTGCCTCCGGAAGGGGTCCGAACACTGAAGCTTTCTTT.

This clonotype was counted between two and nine times. CDR3: CASFAPHQGENTEAFF. The CDR3 DNA reads as TGCGCCAGCTTCGCCCCCCACCAGGGGGAGAACACTGAAGCTTTCTTT. The V gene is TRBV5-1, the J gene TRBJ1-1, with 7 bases lining up with TRBD1. The germline gives CDR1 SGHRS, CDR2 YFSETQ. This CDR3 has 16 residues. V was pared by 7 bases and J by 1 base, with 13 bases of the junction left unmatched.

For this clonotype: A much larger clone differs by one base, so this may be a read error. This chain links TRBV7-9 with TRBJ2-5; 8 bases map to TRBD1. This CDR3 has 16 amino acids. The trim removed 4 bases at V and 4 bases at J, leaving 11 bases unmatched. The germline V gene has CDR1 SEHNR and CDR2 FQNEAQ (reference sequence). Here the CDR3 reads CASSSISGGIGETQYF. The CDR3, as DNA: TGTGCCAGCAGCTCAATCTCAGGGGGCATTGGAGAGACCCAGTACTTC.

This chain uses TRBV6-5 with TRBJ2-4, with unresolved D. The CDR3 loop spans 14 amino acids. CDR1 MNHEY and CDR2 SVGAGI come from the germline V gene. V was pared by 6 bases and J by 1 base, with 10 bases between. DNA of the CDR3: TGTGCCAGCAGCGGGCACGGGGCCAAAAACATTCAGTACTTC. As protein: CASSGHGAKNIQYF.

CDR3 sequence (DNA): TGTGCCAGCTCACCGGCCGTATGGTCTTACAATGAGCAGTTCTTC. Residues: CASSPAVWSYNEQFF. V and J are TRBV18 and TRBJ2-1; D not resolved. Trimming pared 3 bases from V and 4 bases from J, leaving 13 bases between. Germline CDR1 is KGHSH and CDR2 is LQKENI. CDR3 length: 15 amino acids.

Many counts were recorded for this clonotype. V usage is TRBV6-5 and J usage is TRBJ2-7, with D possibly being TRBD2 (5 bases). V was pared by 6 bases and J by 5 bases, with 17 bases between. This CDR3 is built from 14 residues. Germline V gives CDR1 MNHEY, CDR2 SVGAGI. This CDR3 is CASSLLEGRNEQYF. CDR3 nucleotides: TGTGCCAGCAGCCTTCTAGAGGGTCGGAACGAGCAGTACTTC.

The chain combines TRBV19 with TRBJ2-1; D is unresolved. Germline lookup yields CDR1 LNHDA and CDR2 SQIVND (reference sequence). This CDR3 contains 12 residues. Trimming left V 1 base short and J 2 bases short, with 0 bases between. In DNA, the CDR3 is TGTGCCAGTAGTATAGCCTACAATGAGCAGTTCTTC. Translating it yields CASSIAYNEQFF.

This clonotype was seen ten or more times. The rearrangement uses TRBV5-1 and TRBJ1-1; D unclear. Trimming took off 5 bases at V and 1 base at J, with 9 bases between the two ends. The CDR3 runs 13 residues. Germline values: CDR1 SGHRS, CDR2 YFSETQ. CDR3 sequence: CASRYNQNTEAFF. CDR3 bases: TGCGCCAGCAGGTACAACCAGAACACTGAAGCTTTCTTT.

This clonotype appeared many times. The chain uses TRBV5-4 and TRBJ2-3, with TRBD2 identical over 8 bases. This CDR3 contains 16 residues. Germline-derived CDR1 and CDR2 are SGHNT and YYREEE (reference sequence). The junction had 8 bases not matched to a gene; V was cut back by 4 bases and J by 1 base. CDR3 protein: CASSPERETRTDTQYF. The CDR3 nucleotides are TGTGCCAGCAGCCCTGAGCGGGAGACCCGCACAGATACGCAGTATTTT.

This clonotype was counted ten times or more. The chain recombines TRBV7-9 with TRBJ2-1; 7 bases map to TRBD1. Looked up from germline, CDR1 is SEHNR and CDR2 is FQNEAQ (reference sequence). V was clipped by 5 bases and J by 7 bases; unmatched bases: 11. The CDR3 contains 15 residues. The CDR3 DNA reads as TGTGCCAGCAGCCGTGATAACCGGGACAGAAATGAGCAGTTCTTC. Translation: CASSRDNRDRNEQFF.

This clonotype was picked up many times. This chain uses TRBV5-4 with TRBJ2-2; D is possibly TRBD2 (6 bases). V was trimmed by 2 bases and J by 5 bases, leaving 19 bases between them. From germline, CDR1 is SGHNT and CDR2 YYREEE (reference sequence). The CDR3 is 17 amino acids. CDR3 loop: CASSFGIGTGDTGELFF. CDR3 sequence (DNA): TGTGCCAGCAGCTTTGGGATTGGGACGGGAGATACCGGGGAGCTGTTTTTT.

In this sample, this clonotype turned up a few times. The rearrangement links TRBV10-3 to TRBJ2-3; D gene ambiguous. Germline-derived CDR1 and CDR2 are ENHRY and SYGVKD. CDR3 size: 16 residues. Trimming stripped 4 bases from V and 1 base from J, with 15 bases between. CDR3 sequence reads: CAISARLTTGTDTQYF. In nucleotides, the CDR3 is TGTGCCATCAGTGCCCGACTTACTACCGGCACAGATACGCAGTATTTT.

The J gene is TRBJ1-3, the V gene TRBV4-3; D is undetermined. Germline lookup yields CDR1 LGHNA and CDR2 YSLEER. The CDR3 runs 15 residues. Between the trimmed V and J ends, which lost 4 bases and 2 bases, there was a span of 12 bases. The CDR3 DNA reads TGCGCCAGCAGCCCAGACCTGGGAGCTGGAAACACCATATATTTT. Its translation: CASSPDLGAGNTIYF.

This clonotype was seen at least ten times. The V and J genes are TRBV4-1 and TRBJ2-3, with a tentative D call TRBD1 (5 bases). CDR3 length equals 16 residues. The ends were cut back, 2 bases at V and 1 base at J, with 13 bases in the middle. Germline values: CDR1 MGHRA, CDR2 YSYEKL. The CDR3 region has the DNA TGCGCCAGCAGCCAACGTCAGGGTCTTGGCACAGATACGCAGTATTTT. Translation gives CASSQRQGLGTDTQYF.